Described below is a single T cell receptor (beta chain) sequence and its context. Other nucleotide sequences in the sample specify the same CDR3. The sample belongs to a study of blood T cell repertoires in COVID-19. Study overall: The analysed material was cDNA or gDNA that came from T cells, B-cell-depleted T cells, or PBMCs.

Between the trimmed V and J ends, which lost 3 bases and 7 bases, there was a span of 9 bases. CDR3 length: 12 residues. Authors' data handling: From reference gene primer amplification, estimates of nucleated cell counts were derived. The assay was immunoSEQ multiplex PCR, and TCRdb's table has in-frame clones only and misses some. V, J and clone size derive from that table, while D and trimming were established from the DNA sequence. Of 50,000 to 65,000 clones in the sample, roughly 88% were seen once. The chain uses TRBV12-3 or TRBV12-4 and TRBJ1-1; no definite D call. The sequence derives from a man over 45 with active COVID-19. Sequencing was performed on peripheral blood. The CDR3: CASSLEGGEAFF. CDR3 sequence (DNA): TGTGCCAGCAGTTTGGAGGGAGGTGAAGCTTTCTTT.